This TCR beta chain was sequenced in a study of T cell repertoires in cytomegalovirus infection. The overall study: Public TCR beta signatures provided an indication of both CMV infection and a matching HLA type.

Note on this clonotype: What it recognizes is unknown.

Each CDR3 protein gets one entry after TCRdb re-called the reads with MiXCR. This sample has approximately 910,000 distinct CDR3 sequences, with roughly 30% found just once. Sequencing was performed on cultured CD8+ T cells from PBMCs, taken from culture after CMV antigen stimulation. The clonotype comes from a human donor in good health (CMV status not recorded). Some clones in this sample may be carry-over from other donors' samples.

CDR3 loop: CASSRRPASAAEAFF. The CDR3 nucleotides are TGTGCCAGCAGCCGCCGGCCAGCGAGTGCCGCTGAAGCTTTCTTT. The chain is built from TRBV6-1 and TRBJ1-1; no clear D. Deletions cut 6 bases from V and 6 bases from J, with 20 bases between. Per germline, CDR1 MNHNS and CDR2 SASEGT. The CDR3 is 15 amino acids.